This TCR beta chain emerged from a study of response to subunit inactivated influenza vaccine. Study observations and caveats: Few new T cells, the authors suggested, are recruited by each seasonal influenza vaccination.

V lost 6 bases and J lost 4; bases outside the gene matches: 10. This CDR3 region has 15 residues. TCRdb re-derived calls from the RT-PCR reads in MiXCR, one entry per CDR3 protein. The data show around 540,000 distinct CDR3 sequences, roughly 12% seen once. Only a few counts were recorded for this clonotype. Its target is not known. Sequenced here: PBMCs from blood, sampled on the day of vaccination. The sequence was obtained from a man aged 45 to 65 who received an inactivated influenza vaccine. The chain is built from TRBV12-3 or TRBV12-4 and TRBJ1-2; 8 bases are a match to TRBD1. This chain's CDR3 is CASRDDRGRTYGYTF. The CDR3 nucleotides read TGTGCCAGCAGAGATGACAGGGGACGGACCTATGGCTACACCTTC.